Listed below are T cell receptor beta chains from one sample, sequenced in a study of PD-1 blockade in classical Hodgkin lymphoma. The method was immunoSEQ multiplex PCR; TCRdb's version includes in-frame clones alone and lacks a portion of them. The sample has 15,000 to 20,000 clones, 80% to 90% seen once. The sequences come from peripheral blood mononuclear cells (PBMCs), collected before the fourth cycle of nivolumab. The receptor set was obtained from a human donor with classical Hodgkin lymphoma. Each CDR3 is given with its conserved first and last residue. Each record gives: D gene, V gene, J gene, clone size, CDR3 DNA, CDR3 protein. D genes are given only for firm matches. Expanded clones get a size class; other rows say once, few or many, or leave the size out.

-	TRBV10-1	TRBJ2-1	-	TGCGCCAGCAGTGAGTCGGGCCAGGGACTCAATGAGCAGTTCTTC	CASSESGQGLNEQFF
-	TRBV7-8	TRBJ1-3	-	TGTGCCAGCAGCTACAGGGTTTCTGGAAACACCATATATTTT	CASSYRVSGNTIYF
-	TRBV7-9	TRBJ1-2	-	TGTGCCAGCAGCGCCCTGCCGGACTATGGCTACACCTTC	CASSALPDYGYTF
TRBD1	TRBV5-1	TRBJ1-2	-	TGCGCCAGCAGATCAGGACAGGGTAACTATGGCTACACCTTC	CASRSGQGNYGYTF
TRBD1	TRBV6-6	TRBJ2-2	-	TGTGCCAGCAGCCGAGACAGGGGGAACACCGGGGAGCTGTTTTTT	CASSRDRGNTGELFF
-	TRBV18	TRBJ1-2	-	TGTGCCAGCTCATCACGTCTGGGGGGGCTTAACTATGGCTACACCTTC	CASSSRLGGLNYGYTF
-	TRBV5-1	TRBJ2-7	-	TGCGCCAGCAGGGACACTGGGAGCTCCTACGAGCAGTACTTC	CASRDTGSSYEQYF
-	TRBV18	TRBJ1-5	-	TGTGCCAGCTCACAAACAGGGTTAGGTAATCAGCCCCAGCATTTT	CASSQTGLGNQPQHF
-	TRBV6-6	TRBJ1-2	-	TGTGCCAGCAGTTACCCGGGATCGGGAAACTATGGCTACACCTTC	CASSYPGSGNYGYTF
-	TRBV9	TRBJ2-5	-	TGTGCCAGCAGCGGATTACAAGAGACCCAGTACTTC	CASSGLQETQYF
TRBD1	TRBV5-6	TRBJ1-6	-	TGTGCCAGCAGCTTGTGGGCCGGGACAGGGGGCGGTTCACCCCTCCACTTT	CASSLWAGTGGGSPLHF
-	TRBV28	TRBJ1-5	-	TGTGCCAGCAGTATCTCCCAGCCCCAGCATTTT	CASSISQPQHF
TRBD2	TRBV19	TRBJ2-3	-	TGTGCCAGTAGTTCGACGCTAGCGGGGGGGGCAGATACGCAGTATTTT	CASSSTLAGGADTQYF
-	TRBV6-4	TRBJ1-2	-	TGTGCCAGCGATACAGGCGGCTACACCTTC	CASDTGGYTF
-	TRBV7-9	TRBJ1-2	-	TGTGCCAGCAGCCCGTCGGATGGTGGCTACACCTTC	CASSPSDGGYTF
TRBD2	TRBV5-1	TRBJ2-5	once	TGCGCCAGCAGCTCCACTAGCGTTGTGGAGACCCAGTACTTC	CASSSTSVVETQYF
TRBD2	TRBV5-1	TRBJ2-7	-	TGCGCCAGCAGCTTGGTTATGGGGACTAGGCGGGACGAGCAGTACTTC	CASSLVMGTRRDEQYF
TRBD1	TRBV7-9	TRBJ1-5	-	TGTGCCAGCAGCCGTGGGACAGACAGGGGTCAGCCCCAGCATTTT	CASSRGTDRGQPQHF
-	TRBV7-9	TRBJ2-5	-	TGTGCCAGCAGCCGCTACACCGGGGCTGGGGGGACCCAGTACTTC	CASSRYTGAGGTQYF
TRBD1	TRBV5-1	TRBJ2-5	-	TGCGCCAGCAGCATACAGGGGGCCGGGGAGACCCAGTACTTC	CASSIQGAGETQYF
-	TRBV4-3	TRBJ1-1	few	TGCGCCAGCAGCCAAGCTCACCAGGTGAACACTGAAGCTTTCTTT	CASSQAHQVNTEAFF
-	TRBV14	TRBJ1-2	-	TGTGCCAGCAGCCCCCCCGGCTATGGCTACACCTTC	CASSPPGYGYTF
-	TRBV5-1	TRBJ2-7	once	TGCGCCAGCAGCTTGGTTGGGTCCTACGAGCAGTACTTC	CASSLVGSYEQYF
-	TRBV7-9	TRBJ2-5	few	TGTGCCAGCAGCTTAGCGGGGGGCGAGACCCAGTACTTC	CASSLAGGETQYF